What follows describes a single TCR beta chain. The data are from a study of monozygotic twins with inflammatory bowel disease. This CDR3 region has 11 residues. Germline lookup yields CDR1 SGHKS and CDR2 YYEKEE (reference sequence). TCRdb re-called the 5' RACE reads, yielding one record per CDR3 amino acid sequence without DNA. This specimen shows more than 350,000 distinct CDR3 sequences; the ten leading clones hold 2% to 3%. Sequenced input: blood. The receptor was derived from a human donor with ulcerative colitis or Crohn's disease, or a healthy co-twin of an affected twin (not recorded which). V and J are TRBV5-5 and TRBJ2-7. The CDR3 sequence is CASSELYEQYF.